This entry lists 2 T cell receptor beta chains sequenced from one sample in a study of cytomegalovirus exposure and HLA in healthy donors. Both 60 Vbeta primers and 13 Jbeta primers went into the PCR. Clones were read by immunoSEQ multiplex PCR, and TCRdb kept only the in-frame ones, dropping some. The sample yields fewer than 250,000 clones, 60% to 85% seen once. The sample taken for sequencing was PBMCs. These receptors all stem from a woman aged 18 to 35 in good health and CMV-seronegative.

The rearrangement uses TRBV10-2 and TRBJ1-1, with D possibly TRBD1 on 6 matching bases. From germline, CDR1 is WSHSY and CDR2 SAAADI. The V gene lost 2 bases and the J gene lost 0 bases, with 10 bases spanning the gap. The CDR3 totals 15 residues. CDR3 in DNA: TGCGCCAGCAGTGAGCGGACAGTAATGAACACTGAAGCTTTCTTT. Its translation: CASSERTVMNTEAFF.

V usage is TRBV2 and J usage is TRBJ2-1, with 8 bases fitting TRBD2. Looked up from germline, CDR1 is SNHLY and CDR2 is FYNNEI. This CDR3 is 14 amino acids long. Trimming took 7 bases from V and 6 from J; bases not matched to a gene: 8. This chain's CDR3 is CASTNGRGVNEQFF. CDR3 nucleotides: TGTGCCAGCACTAACGGGAGGGGGGTCAATGAGCAGTTCTTC.